Reported below is one T cell receptor beta chain. Antigen: not known. The CDR3 goes on 3 residues after the read ends, and that part is filled in from the germline J gene. This specimen belongs to a study of T cells in women clearing cervical HPV infection. Looking at the study overall: For cases, blood was sampled a median around 140 days after lesion detection, interquartile range roughly 85 to 220 days. Whole-study results and caveats: Cases carried less TRBV6-7 than controls: roughly 0.12% versus 0.17%. Repertoire richness, not evenness, was significantly elevated in CIN3+ cases versus controls.

The repertoire was sequenced with immunoSEQ multiplex PCR; TCRdb's copy has only in-frame clones and lacks some. The listing contains 35,000 to 45,000 clones. CDR3 length equals 14 residues. CDR1 MNHNS and CDR2 SASEGT come from the germline V gene. The germline V and J ends were trimmed by 4 bases and 6 bases, with 13 bases remaining between them. The chain couples TRBV6-1 to TRBJ2-1; tentative D call: TRBD1 (5 bases). Sequenced sample: blood buffy coat. The TCR comes from a woman aged 18 to 75 with a cervical HPV16 infection that either progressed to CIN3+ or cleared (not recorded which). This chain's CDR3 is CASSGAGSSNEQFF. The sequenced part of the CDR3 DNA is TGTGCCAGCAGTGGTGCAGGGTCTTCCAATGAG.